Below, 28 T cell receptor beta chains from the same sample are listed, as sequenced in a study of T cell changes during pregnancy in multiple sclerosis. Produced via immunoSEQ multiplex PCR; TCRdb's table is partial and in-frame only. Altogether 45,000 to 65,000 clones are present, roughly 92% being singletons, with the ten largest covering 2.6%. The source material was CD8+ T cells from peripheral blood mononuclear cells, sampled in the third trimester of pregnancy. All receptors come from a female donor with multiple sclerosis, enrolled in a pregnancy study.

The rearrangement uses TRBV30 and TRBJ2-1; TRBD2 agrees at 8 bases. The V gene's germline CDR1 is GTSNPN and CDR2 SVGIG (reference sequence). The V segment lost 0 bases and the J segment 3 bases; nucleotides outside the gene matches: 7. This CDR3 has 16 residues. The CDR3 nucleotides are TGTGCCTGGAGTGTATTAGCACTAGCGGACTACAATGAGCAGTTCTTC. This codes for CAWSVLALADYNEQFF.

J is TRBJ2-3 and V is TRBV6-5; 9 bases match TRBD1. V gave up 7 bases and J gave up 0 bases; unmatched junction bases: 5. From germline, CDR1 is MNHEY and CDR2 SVGAGI. This CDR3 region has 15 residues. CDR3: CASTLQGASTDTQYF. The CDR3 nucleotides read TGTGCCAGCACCCTACAGGGGGCTAGCACAGATACGCAGTATTTT.

V and J are TRBV27 and TRBJ2-7, with D perhaps matching TRBD2 (5 bases). The CDR3 length is 15 residues. CDR1 is MNHEY and CDR2 is SMNVEV in the germline V gene (reference sequence). The germline V and J ends were trimmed by 2 bases and 0 bases, with 11 bases remaining between them. This CDR3 reads CASSLDLGSSYEQYF. The CDR3, as DNA: TGTGCCAGCAGTTTAGACCTAGGGAGCTCCTACGAGCAGTACTTC.

The chain combines TRBV6-5 with TRBJ2-7, with TRBD1 matching 8 bases. The V segment lost 5 bases and the J segment 3 bases; nucleotides outside the gene matches: 6. This CDR3 region has 14 residues. Germline CDR1 MNHEY, CDR2 SVGAGI. DNA for the CDR3: TGTGCCAGCAGTCCCGGACAGGGCTACTACGAGCAGTACTTC. The encoded protein is CASSPGQGYYEQYF.

The V and J genes are TRBV5-1 and TRBJ2-1; 11 bases fit TRBD2. This CDR3 contains 16 residues. J gave up 6 bases and V 0 bases, and 5 bases lay outside the gene matches. CDR1 is SGHRS, CDR2 YFSETQ, per germline. The CDR3 DNA sequence: TGCGCCAGCAGCTTGGAATCCCTAGCGGGGGGCAATGAGCAGTTCTTC. Its protein product is CASSLESLAGGNEQFF.

This rearrangement joins TRBV7-9 to TRBJ1-4; 7 nucleotides align to TRBD1. V lost 5 bases to trimming and J lost 12 bases; unmatched junction nucleotides: 15. Germline V gene lookup returns CDR1 SEHNR and CDR2 FQNEAQ (reference sequence). The CDR3 extends over 15 amino acids. This CDR3 reads CASSPGQFNDGELFF. CDR3 nucleotide sequence: TGTGCCAGCAGCCCGGGACAGTTTAATGATGGGGAACTGTTTTTT.

The table lists this clone with a count of one. V and J are TRBV27 and TRBJ2-7; unclear D gene. CDR1 and CDR2 (germline): MNHEY, SMNVEV (reference sequence). The germline V and J ends were trimmed by 4 bases and 3 bases, with 7 bases remaining between them. The CDR3 loop spans 12 amino acids. Here the CDR3 reads CASSSLNYEQYF. The CDR3 nucleotides read TGTGCCAGCAGTTCACTTAACTACGAGCAGTACTTC.

This chain uses TRBV15 with TRBJ2-1; no clear D. The germline V gene has CDR1 LNHNV and CDR2 YYDKDF (reference sequence). The CDR3 consists of 15 residues. V was shortened by 0 bases and J by 10 bases, with 16 bases between the two germline ends. CDR3 coding DNA: TGTGCCACCAGCAGAGATCACACGATTGTTGTCGAGCAGTTCTTC. It translates to CATSRDHTIVVEQFF.

V is TRBV11-3 and J is TRBJ2-1, with 11 nucleotides matching TRBD1. V dropped 8 bases and J dropped 8; count of bases not matched to a gene: 14. The CDR3 runs 16 residues. Germline CDR1 and CDR2: SGHNT and YENEEA. CDR3: CASLCLMGQGVDEQFF. The CDR3 region has the DNA TGTGCCAGCCTCTGTCTCATGGGACAGGGGGTCGATGAGCAGTTCTTC.

The chain uses TRBV11-2 and TRBJ2-3, with 13 bases lining up with TRBD2. The V gene end was trimmed by 5 bases and the J gene end by 4 bases; junction bases not matched to a gene: 3. Germline V CDR1 and CDR2: SGHAT, FQNNGV. The CDR3 runs 15 residues. The CDR3 DNA reads TGTGCCAGCAGCACACTAGCGGGAGGGGCAGATACGCAGTATTTT. Translating it yields CASSTLAGGADTQYF.

This clone has a handful of counts. The rearrangement uses TRBV5-1 and TRBJ1-5, with a weak D call TRBD1 (5 bases). Germline V gene sequence: CDR1 SGHRS, CDR2 YFSETQ. The CDR3 contains 14 residues. The V and J ends lost 0 bases and 5 bases respectively, with 9 bases between them. CDR3 nucleotides: TGCGCCAGCAGCTTGGCAGGGCCGGATCAGCCCCAGCATTTT. This sequence encodes CASSLAGPDQPQHF.

The rearrangement uses TRBV27 and TRBJ2-7, with D uncertain. CDR1 and CDR2 from the germline V gene are MNHEY and SMNVEV (reference sequence). V was cut by 2 bases and J by 4 bases, with 9 bases left in between. CDR3 length equals 13 residues. The CDR3 region has the DNA TGTGCCAGCAGTTTAGGGCAGCTATACGAGCAGTACTTC. The encoded protein is CASSLGQLYEQYF.

J is TRBJ1-1 and V is TRBV4-1, with 7 positions matching TRBD1. Germline CDR1 is MGHRA and CDR2 is YSYEKL. V trimming: 4 bases; J trimming: 0 bases; junction bases outside the gene matches: 8. The length of the CDR3 is 16 residues. The CDR3 loop reads CASSPTGTFMNTEAFF. The CDR3 DNA reads TGCGCCAGCAGCCCGACAGGGACGTTTATGAACACTGAAGCTTTCTTT.

CDR3 residues: CASSSGGISSYNEQFF. The DNA of the CDR3 is TGTGCCAGCAGTTCCGGCGGGATAAGCTCCTACAATGAGCAGTTCTTC. This chain joins TRBV27 and TRBJ2-1, with D possibly TRBD2 on 6 matching bases. Trimming took off 4 bases at V and 0 bases at J, with 13 bases between the two ends. Germline assignment: CDR1 MNHEY and CDR2 SMNVEV (reference sequence). The CDR3 extends over 16 amino acids.

CDR3 nucleotide sequence: TGTGCCAGCACCTTAAAGCGGGAGGGCCCAGATACGCAGTATTTT. It codes for CASTLKREGPDTQYF. The V and J genes are TRBV28 and TRBJ2-3; 10 bases align to TRBD2. The CDR3 contains 15 residues. J gave up 4 bases and V 7 bases, and 8 bases lay outside the gene matches. Germline assignment: CDR1 MDHEN and CDR2 SYDVKM.

J is TRBJ2-1 and V is TRBV5-4; 12 nucleotides match TRBD2. From germline, CDR1 is SGHNT and CDR2 YYREEE (reference sequence). Trimming at V came to 4 bases and at J to 6 bases, leaving 5 bases not matched to a gene. The CDR3 is 15 residues long. The CDR3 DNA sequence: TGTGCCAGCAGCGTAGGACTAGCGGGAAGCAATGAGCAGTTCTTC. This translates into CASSVGLAGSNEQFF.

The rearrangement joins TRBV27 to TRBJ2-7; 8 bases align to TRBD1. The germline V gene encodes CDR1 MNHEY and CDR2 SMNVEV (reference sequence). This CDR3 has 13 amino acids. V shed 5 bases, J shed 7 bases, and the junction held 7 bases outside the gene matches. The CDR3 DNA is TGTGCCAGCAGTCCGCGGACAGGGAGGGAGCAGTACTTC. Its translation is CASSPRTGREQYF.

The chain carries TRBV4-1 and TRBJ1-2; maybe TRBD1 (5 bases). This CDR3 region has 14 residues. Trimming pared 4 bases from V and 8 bases from J, leaving 17 bases between. CDR1 is MGHRA and CDR2 is YSYEKL in the germline V gene. CDR3 protein: CASSLLNMEGGYTF. CDR3 DNA: TGCGCCAGCAGCCTACTAAATATGGAGGGGGGCTACACCTTC.

The J gene is TRBJ2-7, the V gene TRBV5-1, with TRBD2 matching 11 bases. Germline-derived CDR1 and CDR2 are SGHRS and YFSETQ. Losses at the gene ends were 4 bases for V and 0 bases for J; bases not matched to a gene: 3. This CDR3 is 15 amino acids long. DNA of the CDR3: TGCGCCAGCAGCGCAACTAGCGGGAGCTCCTACGAGCAGTACTTC. It translates to CASSATSGSSYEQYF.

The chain carries TRBV4-2 and TRBJ2-7; the match to TRBD1 covers 9 bases. Germline V lookup: CDR1 LGHNA, CDR2 YNFKEQ. The V segment lost 1 base and the J segment 5 bases; nucleotides outside the gene matches: 6. This CDR3 comprises 15 residues. The CDR3 loop is CASSQAGQGLDEQYF. CDR3 DNA: TGTGCCAGCAGCCAAGCGGGACAGGGTCTCGACGAGCAGTACTTC.

The chain joins TRBV13 to TRBJ2-1, with 7 bases identical to TRBD1. Germline V gene sequence: CDR1 PRHDT, CDR2 FYEKMQ (reference sequence). This CDR3 is 15 amino acids long. Germline trimming cut 1 base from V and 5 bases from J; bases unmatched to any gene: 5. The CDR3 here is CASSLEGQRDNEQFF. In DNA form, the CDR3 reads TGTGCCAGCAGCTTAGAGGGACAGCGAGACAATGAGCAGTTCTTC.

A word on this clone: Since the CDR3 does not end with the conserved phenylalanine or tryptophan, this likely comes from a read error. The chain is built from TRBV5-1 and TRBJ2-7; 12 nucleotides align to TRBD1. CDR1 is SGHRS and CDR2 is YFSETQ in the germline V gene. This CDR3 contains 15 residues. V lost 7 bases and J lost 5; bases outside the gene matches: 10. CDR3 coding DNA: TGCGCCAGCCAATTCCGCCGGGACAGGGGGCACGAGCAGTACCTC. Its protein product is CASQFRRDRGHEQYL.

J is TRBJ2-1 and V is TRBV21-1; TRBD1 is the table's D call, not checked against the DNA. TRBV21-1 is a pseudogene locus. This CDR3 has 17 amino acids. For the CDR3, the DNA is TGTGCCAGCAGCAAAGTGCCAGGGAAAAGCTCCTACAATGAGCAGTTCTTC. This translates into CASSKVPGKSSYNEQFF.

This chain connects TRBV9 to TRBJ2-7, with TRBD1 matching 8 bases. The ends lost 0 bases at V and 3 bases at J; junction bases unmatched: 8. The CDR3 extends over 16 amino acids. Germline loops: CDR1 SGDLS, CDR2 YYNGEE. The CDR3, as DNA: TGTGCCAGCAGCGTAGCCGACACAGGGGGAAGCTACGAGCAGTACTTC. Encoded protein: CASSVADTGGSYEQYF.

The J gene is TRBJ1-5, the V gene TRBV4-3; 7 bases are a match to TRBD1. J gave up 2 bases and V 2 bases, and 3 bases lay outside the gene matches. The CDR3 covers 15 residues. The germline V gene has CDR1 LGHNA and CDR2 YSLEER. The CDR3 bases are TGCGCCAGCAGCCAAAACAGGGGAGGCAATCAGCCCCAGCATTTT. This sequence encodes CASSQNRGGNQPQHF.

The genes are TRBV7-9 and TRBJ2-7; D gene unclear. The ends were cut back, 5 bases at V and 0 bases at J, with 8 bases in the middle. Germline V gene sequence: CDR1 SEHNR, CDR2 FQNEAQ (reference sequence). The CDR3 consists of 13 residues. In DNA, the CDR3 is TGTGCCAGCAGCCCCACAGCCTCCTACGAGCAGTACTTC. It translates to CASSPTASYEQYF.

CDR3 residues: CASSQTSGVDEQYF. The DNA of the CDR3 is TGTGCCAGCAGCCAGACATCGGGGGTGGACGAGCAGTACTTC. The chain joins TRBV7-9 to TRBJ2-7; a possible D gene is TRBD2 (6 bases). Germline lookup yields CDR1 SEHNR and CDR2 FQNEAQ (reference sequence). Trimming removed 5 bases from V and 5 bases from J, with 16 bases in between. CDR3 length: 14 amino acids.

This chain uses TRBV2 with TRBJ2-6, with TRBD1 as a possible D gene (6 bases). CDR1 and CDR2 (germline): SNHLY, FYNNEI. Trimming removed 4 bases at V and 0 bases at J, with 10 bases between. The CDR3 extends over 16 amino acids. The CDR3 DNA sequence: TGTGCCAGCAGTGTGGACAGACACTCTGGGGCCAACGTCCTGACTTTC. It is translated as CASSVDRHSGANVLTF.